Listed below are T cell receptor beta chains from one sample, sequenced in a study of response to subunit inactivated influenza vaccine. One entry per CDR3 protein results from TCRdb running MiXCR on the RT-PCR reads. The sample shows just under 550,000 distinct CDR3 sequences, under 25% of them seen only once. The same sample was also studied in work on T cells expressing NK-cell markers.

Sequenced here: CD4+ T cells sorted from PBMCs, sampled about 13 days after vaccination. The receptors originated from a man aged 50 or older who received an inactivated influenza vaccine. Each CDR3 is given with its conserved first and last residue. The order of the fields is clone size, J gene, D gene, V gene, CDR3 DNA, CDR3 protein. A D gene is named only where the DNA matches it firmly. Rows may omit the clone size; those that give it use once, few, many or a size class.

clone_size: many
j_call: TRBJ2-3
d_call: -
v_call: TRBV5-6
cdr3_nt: TGTGCCAGCAGCTTGGGGCCAGCAGATACGCAGTATTTT
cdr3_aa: CASSLGPADTQYF

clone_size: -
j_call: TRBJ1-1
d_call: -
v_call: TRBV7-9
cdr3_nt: TGTGCCAGCAGCTTCCTCTTGGGCATGAACACTGAAGCTTTCTTT
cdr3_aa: CASSFLLGMNTEAFF

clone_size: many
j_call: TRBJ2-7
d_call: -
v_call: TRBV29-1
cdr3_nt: TGCAGCGTTGCCGGGCCAAACCCCTACGAGCAGTACTTC
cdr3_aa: CSVAGPNPYEQYF

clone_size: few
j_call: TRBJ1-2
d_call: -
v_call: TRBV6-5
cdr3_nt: TGTGCCAGCAGCCACTCATTATTGCGCGGGAGTGGCTACACCTTC
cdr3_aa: CASSHSLLRGSGYTF

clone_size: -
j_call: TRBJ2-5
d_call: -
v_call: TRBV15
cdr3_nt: TGTGCCACCAGCAGAGATCGCACGGACCGACTGGGGACCCAGTACTTC
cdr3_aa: CATSRDRTDRLGTQYF

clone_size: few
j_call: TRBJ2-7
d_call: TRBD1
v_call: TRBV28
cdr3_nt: TGTGTCAGCAGGGACAGATTTAACTACGAGCAGTACTTC
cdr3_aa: CVSRDRFNYEQYF

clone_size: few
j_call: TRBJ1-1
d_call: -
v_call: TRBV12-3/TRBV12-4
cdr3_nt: TGTGCCAGCAGTTTAGGACAGCCTGTCACTGAAGCTTTCTTT
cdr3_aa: CASSLGQPVTEAFF

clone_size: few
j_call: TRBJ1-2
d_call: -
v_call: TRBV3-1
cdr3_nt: TGTGCCAGCAGCCCCGTCGGGGCAGGGCCCTACACCTTC
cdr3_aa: CASSPVGAGPYTF

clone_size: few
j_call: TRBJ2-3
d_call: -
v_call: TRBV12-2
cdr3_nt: TGTGCAAGTCGACCGTGGGGCTTCGTTAACACAGATACGCAGTATTTT
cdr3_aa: CASRPWGFVNTDTQYF

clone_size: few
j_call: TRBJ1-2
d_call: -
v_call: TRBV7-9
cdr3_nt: TGTGCCAGCAGCTTAGGCCCCGGATGGGGACATGGCTACACCTTC
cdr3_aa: CASSLGPGWGHGYTF

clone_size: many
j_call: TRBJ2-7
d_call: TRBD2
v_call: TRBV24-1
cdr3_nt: TGTGCCACCAGTGATTCCCTTGCAAGCGGGGACGAGCAGTACTTC
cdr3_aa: CATSDSLASGDEQYF

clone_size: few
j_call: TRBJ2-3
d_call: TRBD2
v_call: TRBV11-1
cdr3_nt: TGTGCCAGCAGCTTAGCCTCCTGGACTAGTGCAAGGGCAGATACGCAGTATTTT
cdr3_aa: CASSLASWTSARADTQYF